This is a list of T cell receptor beta chains from one sample in a study of a mutant IDH1 vaccine in newly diagnosed glioma. The repertoire was sequenced with immunoSEQ multiplex PCR; TCRdb's copy has only in-frame clones and lacks some. The sample has over 25,000 clones, roughly nine tenths seen once. The sample was PBMCs, taken from a glioma patient treated with radiotherapy, temozolomide or both. The receptors originated from a woman aged 35 to 49 with glioma. Both conserved end residues are part of each CDR3. D genes are given only for firm matches. Expanded clones get a size class; other rows say once, few or many, or leave the size out.

>.|.|TRBJ2-2|TRBV5-1
CASSAPGNTGELFF
TGCGCCAGCAGCGCTCCGGGGAACACCGGGGAGCTGTTTTTT
>.|once|TRBJ2-7|TRBV30
CAWSVRAPWQYF
TGTGCCTGGAGTGTTAGGGCCCCCTGGCAGTACTTC
>TRBD1|.|TRBJ2-1|TRBV7-9
CASSPEDRGGNEQFF
TGTGCCAGCAGCCCCGAGGACAGGGGGGGCAATGAGCAGTTCTTC
>.|.|TRBJ1-1|TRBV4-1
CASSHSWAGANTEAFF
TGCGCCAGCAGCCACTCTTGGGCGGGGGCTAACACTGAAGCTTTCTTT
>.|.|TRBJ1-5|TRBV5-6
CASSFLGESNQPQHF
TGTGCCAGCAGCTTCTTAGGGGAGAGCAATCAGCCCCAGCATTTT
>.|.|TRBJ1-1|TRBV4-1
CASSQDRRGTEAFF
TGCGCCAGCAGCCAAGATCGAAGGGGCACTGAAGCTTTCTTT
>TRBD2|.|TRBJ2-5|TRBV4-1
CASSRPGLADQETQYF
TGCGCCAGCAGCCGCCCGGGACTAGCGGACCAAGAGACCCAGTACTTC
>.|few|TRBJ1-6|TRBV2
CASGYSSYNSPLHF
TGTGCCAGCGGCTATAGCTCCTATAATTCACCCCTCCACTTT
>.|.|TRBJ2-3|TRBV6-6
CASGRGGRTDTQYF
TGTGCCAGCGGACGCGGGGGCCGCACAGATACGCAGTATTTT
>TRBD1|.|TRBJ2-7|TRBV10-2
CASSGDSSYEQYF
TGCGCCAGCAGTGGGGACAGCTCTTACGAGCAGTACTTC
>TRBD1|.|TRBJ1-2|TRBV6-5
CASSPDRAYGYTF
TGTGCCAGCAGCCCGGACAGGGCCTATGGCTACACCTTC
>TRBD1|.|TRBJ1-5|TRBV6-1
CASSEASTGGQPQHF
TGTGCCAGCAGTGAAGCGTCGACAGGGGGGCAGCCCCAGCATTTT
>.|.|TRBJ1-2|TRBV10-3
CAISESGQYYGYTF
TGTGCCATCAGTGAGTCCGGGCAGTACTATGGCTACACCTTC
>.|few|TRBJ1-1|TRBV2
CASKGHNTEAFF
TGTGCCAGCAAAGGGCACAACACTGAAGCTTTCTTT
>.|few|TRBJ1-1|TRBV10-3
CAISDRTGSTEAFF
TGTGCCATCAGTGATCGTACGGGGTCCACTGAAGCTTTCTTT
>.|.|TRBJ2-5|TRBV4-2
CASSAAGTAVAETQYF
TGTGCCAGCAGCGCCGCCGGGACCGCCGTGGCGGAGACCCAGTACTTC
>TRBD1|.|TRBJ1-2|TRBV4-1
CASTYQGGANYGYTF
TGCGCCAGCACCTACCAGGGGGGGGCTAACTATGGCTACACCTTC
>.|.|TRBJ2-3|TRBV28
CASSLGTASTDTQYF
TGTGCCAGCAGTTTAGGTACTGCTAGCACAGATACGCAGTATTTT
>TRBD1|.|TRBJ1-3|TRBV29-1
CSAADRTGNTIYF
TGCAGCGCTGCGGACAGGACTGGAAACACCATATATTTT
>TRBD1|.|TRBJ1-2|TRBV5-4
CASSRDRALRGYTF
TGTGCCAGCAGCCGGGACAGGGCCCTCCGTGGCTACACCTTC
>.|.|TRBJ1-1|TRBV7-9
CASSFPGAAFF
TGTGCCAGCAGCTTCCCAGGGGCAGCTTTCTTT
>TRBD1|once|TRBJ1-5|TRBV28
CASSRTGQGKGQPQHF
TGTGCCAGCAGCCGCACGGGACAGGGGAAGGGTCAGCCCCAGCATTTT
>TRBD1|.|TRBJ2-3|TRBV7-2
CASGTGITDTQYF
TGTGCCAGCGGGACAGGGATCACAGATACGCAGTATTTT
>.|.|TRBJ1-2|TRBV19
CASSISTGMSGYTF
TGTGCCAGTAGTATCTCTACGGGAATGAGTGGCTACACCTTC
>.|.|TRBJ1-5|TRBV5-1
CASSFGGGQPQHF
TGCGCCAGCAGCTTCGGAGGAGGCCAGCCCCAGCATTTT
>TRBD1|.|TRBJ2-7|TRBV4-3
CASSQGDSGNRRQYF
TGCGCCAGCAGCCAGGGGGACAGCGGAAACCGGAGGCAGTACTTC
>TRBD1|.|TRBJ1-1|TRBV19
CASSLRTGNTEAFF
TGTGCCAGTAGTCTTCGGACAGGGAACACTGAAGCTTTCTTT
>.|.|TRBJ1-2|TRBV5-5
CASSLNRAPGYTF
TGTGCCAGCAGCTTGAATAGGGCTCCTGGCTACACCTTC
>TRBD2|.|TRBJ2-7|TRBV2
CASIREGLRYEQYF
TGTGCCAGCATTCGGGAGGGCCTTCGATACGAGCAGTACTTC
>.|.|TRBJ1-6|TRBV11-2
CASSPLVAGLASPLHF
TGTGCCAGCAGCCCCCTGGTTGCGGGGTTGGCTTCACCCCTCCACTTT
>TRBD1|.|TRBJ1-1|TRBV30
CAWSWDSPGTEAFF
TGTGCCTGGAGTTGGGACAGTCCCGGGACTGAAGCTTTCTTT
>TRBD1|.|TRBJ2-5|TRBV15
CATSRGEQGLGETQYF
TGTGCCACCAGCAGAGGAGAACAGGGGCTCGGAGAGACCCAGTACTTC
>.|.|TRBJ2-1|TRBV9
CASSPERVDGEQFF
TGTGCCAGCAGCCCCGAAAGGGTGGATGGTGAGCAGTTCTTC
>.|.|TRBJ2-7|TRBV25-1
CASSPGPPYEQYF
TGTGCCAGCAGCCCGGGACCCCCTTACGAGCAGTACTTC
>.|once|TRBJ1-2|TRBV6-1
CASSGGRIYGYTF
TGTGCCAGCAGTGGAGGACGGATCTATGGCTACACCTTC
>.|.|TRBJ2-5|TRBV5-1
CASSLGGIGGETQYF
TGCGCCAGCAGCTTGGGAGGTATTGGGGGAGAGACCCAGTACTTC
>TRBD2|.|TRBJ2-5|TRBV4-2
CASSQDNAASGIRKTQYF
TGTGCCAGCAGCCAAGATAACGCGGCTAGCGGGATACGTAAGACCCAGTACTTC
>.|once|TRBJ2-7|TRBV7-9
CASSSDYEQYF
TGTGCCAGCAGCTCCGACTACGAGCAGTACTTC
>TRBD1|.|TRBJ2-1|TRBV5-1
CASSWTGSSYNEQFF
TGCGCCAGCAGCTGGACAGGAAGCTCCTACAATGAGCAGTTCTTC
>.|few|TRBJ1-5|TRBV7-8
CASSLKGSGYSNQPQHF
TGTGCCAGCAGCTTAAAGGGTTCAGGTTATAGCAATCAGCCCCAGCATTTT
>TRBD1|.|TRBJ2-1|TRBV14
CASSQRQGARYNEQFF
TGTGCCAGCAGCCAACGACAGGGGGCGAGATACAATGAGCAGTTCTTC
>.|.|TRBJ2-2|TRBV6-5
CASSNTGELFF
TGTGCCAGCAGTAATACCGGGGAGCTGTTTTTT
>.|.|TRBJ1-1|TRBV27
CASSLGEGNTEAFF
TGTGCCAGCAGTTTGGGGGAGGGAAACACTGAAGCTTTCTTT
>.|.|TRBJ2-7|TRBV29-1
CSVGASGVRFEQYF
TGCAGCGTTGGCGCTAGTGGGGTCCGCTTCGAGCAGTACTTC
>.|.|TRBJ1-1|TRBV30
CAWSVGQGVNTEAFF
TGTGCCTGGAGTGTCGGGCAGGGAGTGAACACTGAAGCTTTCTTT
>.|once|TRBJ1-5|TRBV27
CASSPLQGSQPQHF
TGTGCCAGCAGCCCACTACAGGGTAGTCAGCCCCAGCATTTT
>.|.|TRBJ1-3|TRBV4-3
CASSQVLTDSGNTIYF
TGCGCCAGCAGCCAAGTTCTGACTGACTCTGGAAACACCATATATTTT
>.|.|TRBJ1-2|TRBV6-4
CASSAGFGYTF
TGTGCCAGCAGTGCAGGGTTTGGCTACACCTTC
>.|.|TRBJ1-1|TRBV5-1
CASSLGEGANTEAFF
TGCGCCAGCAGCTTGGGTGAAGGGGCGAACACTGAAGCTTTCTTT
>.|once|TRBJ2-3|TRBV6-5
CASSYSWGRTDTQYF
TGTGCCAGCAGTTACTCGTGGGGTAGGACAGATACGCAGTATTTT
>.|.|TRBJ2-2|TRBV30
CAWSVRRAGELFF
TGTGCCTGGAGTGTACGAAGAGCTGGGGAGCTGTTTTTT